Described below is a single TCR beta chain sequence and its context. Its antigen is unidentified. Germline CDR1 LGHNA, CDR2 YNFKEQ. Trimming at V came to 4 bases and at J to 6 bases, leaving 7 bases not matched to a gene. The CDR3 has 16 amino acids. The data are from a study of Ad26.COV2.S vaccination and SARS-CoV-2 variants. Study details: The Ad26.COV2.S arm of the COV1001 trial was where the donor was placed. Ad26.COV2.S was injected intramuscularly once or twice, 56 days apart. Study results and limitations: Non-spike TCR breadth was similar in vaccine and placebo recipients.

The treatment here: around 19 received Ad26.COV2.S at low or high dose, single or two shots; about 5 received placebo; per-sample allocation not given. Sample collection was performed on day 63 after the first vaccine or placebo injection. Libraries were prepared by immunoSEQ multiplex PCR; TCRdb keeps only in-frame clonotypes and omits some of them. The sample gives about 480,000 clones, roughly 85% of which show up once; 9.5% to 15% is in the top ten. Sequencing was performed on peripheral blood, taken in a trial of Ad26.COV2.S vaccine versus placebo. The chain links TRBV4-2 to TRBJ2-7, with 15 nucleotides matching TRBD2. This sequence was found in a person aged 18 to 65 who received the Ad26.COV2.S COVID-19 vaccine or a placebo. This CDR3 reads CASSLKTGLAGGEQYF. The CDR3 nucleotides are TGTGCCAGCAGCCTCAAGACGGGACTAGCGGGAGGCGAGCAGTACTTC.